The T cell receptor beta chain under discussion was sequenced for a study of radiotherapy plus CTLA-4 blockade in lung cancer (dated by TCRdb to 2016 to 2019). With respect to the entire study: Objective responses were observed in approximately 19% of enrolled patients, and disease control was achieved in 31%.

A distance of 8 bases separates the germline ends of V and J, which lose 0 bases and 8 bases respectively. The germline V gene sets CDR1 to SGHTA and CDR2 to FQGTGA. Inclusive of the bounding cysteine and phenylalanine, the CDR3 is 13 residues long. Only the CDR3 portion is preserved as DNA: 39 bases, with reading frame beginning at the first base. On this clone: What antigen it recognizes has not been identified. There are no base qualities to consult, and no much larger clone falls within one base.

Receptors were amplified or captured by the immunoSEQ multiplex PCR assay. TCRdb's version of the immuneACCESS table is confined to in-frame rearrangements and falls short of the full clone set. An unresolved V gene accounts for under half of the shortfall where checked; the remainder is of unknown origin. For this sample the table gives about 59,000 clones, of which less than 85% were detected only once. About 3% of the sample is taken by the ten largest. Study-wide findings and limitations: Increased serum interferon-beta after radiation, together with early dynamic changes in blood T cell clones, were reported to be the strongest predictors of response. After treatment with radiotherapy and ipilimumab, TCR clones that originated in tumors expanded in peripheral blood.

The study evaluated CTLA-4 blockade (ipilimumab) given together with focal radiation therapy in patients who had chemo-refractory metastatic non-small-cell lung cancer. Sequencing used peripheral blood, obtained from a patient treated with radiotherapy plus ipilimumab. This receptor was obtained from a human donor with non-small cell lung cancer who had a complete response to radiotherapy plus ipilimumab. The chain was built from TRBV7-3 and TRBJ2-1; the D gene cannot be resolved reliably. The CDR3 amino acid sequence is: CASSLTIQDEQFF. The DNA sequence is TGTGCCAGCAGCTTAACTATTCAGGATGAGCAGTTCTTC.